These T cell receptor beta chains were read from a single sample in a study of vaccination effects on CD4 cells after COVID-19. No cognate antigen is known for these TCRs. Assay used: immunoSEQ multiplex PCR; TCRdb lists only in-frame clones, some missing. The repertoire consists of about 46,000 clones, with 65% to 75% occurring once and the leading ten covering about 15%. The sequencing used CD4+ T cells from PBMCs cultured with HCoV-OC43 spike peptides, collected after COVID-19 vaccination. These receptors all stem from a human donor who received a COVID-19 vaccine. Each CDR3 is given with its conserved first and last residue. D genes are given only for firm matches. A row's size may be missing; if present it is once, few, many or a size class.

V gene	D gene	clone size	J gene	CDR3 protein	CDR3 DNA
TRBV5-6	NA	NA	TRBJ1-1	CASSPRRGSTEAFF	TGTGCCAGCAGCCCTAGGAGGGGTAGCACTGAAGCTTTCTTT
TRBV3-1/TRBV3-2	NA	NA	TRBJ1-1	CASSHSRDKNTEAFF	TGTGCCAGCAGCCATAGCCGGGACAAGAACACTGAAGCTTTCTTT
TRBV7-2	NA	NA	TRBJ2-3	CASSFVVRGRLNTDTQYF	TGTGCCAGCAGCTTTGTAGTGAGGGGTAGACTAAACACAGATACGCAGTATTTT
TRBV5-4	NA	NA	TRBJ2-3	CAGGRMGTDTQYF	TGTGCCGGGGGACGCATGGGCACAGATACGCAGTATTTT
TRBV7-9	NA	NA	TRBJ1-2	CASSQGGATAPYGYTF	TGTGCCAGCAGCCAAGGGGGAGCGACAGCTCCCTATGGCTACACCTTC
TRBV7-8	NA	NA	TRBJ1-3	CASSLDRGSGNTIYF	TGTGCCAGCAGCTTAGATCGGGGCTCTGGAAACACCATATATTTT
TRBV24-1	TRBD1	NA	TRBJ1-2	CATSDRDSGYTF	TGTGCCACCAGTGACCGGGACAGCGGCTACACCTTC
TRBV19	TRBD2	NA	TRBJ2-7	CASSIEIAGVGYEQYF	TGTGCCAGTAGTATAGAGATAGCGGGAGTTGGGTACGAGCAGTACTTC
TRBV9	NA	few	TRBJ1-6	CASSVVEGRGSPLHF	TGTGCCAGCAGCGTAGTCGAGGGGCGAGGCTCACCCCTCCACTTT
TRBV9	TRBD2	NA	TRBJ2-1	CASSVEASGDYNEQFF	TGTGCCAGCAGCGTAGAGGCTAGCGGGGACTACAATGAGCAGTTCTTC